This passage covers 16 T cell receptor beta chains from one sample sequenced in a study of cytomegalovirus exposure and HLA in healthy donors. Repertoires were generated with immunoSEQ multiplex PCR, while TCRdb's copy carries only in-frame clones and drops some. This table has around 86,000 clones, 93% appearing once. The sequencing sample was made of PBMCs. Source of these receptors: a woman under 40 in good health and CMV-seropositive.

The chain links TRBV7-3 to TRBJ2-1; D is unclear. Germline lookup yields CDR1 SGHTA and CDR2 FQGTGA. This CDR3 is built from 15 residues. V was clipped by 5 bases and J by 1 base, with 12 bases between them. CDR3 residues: CASSLYAGSYNEQFF. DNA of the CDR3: TGTGCCAGCAGCCTCTACGCCGGGTCCTACAATGAGCAGTTCTTC.

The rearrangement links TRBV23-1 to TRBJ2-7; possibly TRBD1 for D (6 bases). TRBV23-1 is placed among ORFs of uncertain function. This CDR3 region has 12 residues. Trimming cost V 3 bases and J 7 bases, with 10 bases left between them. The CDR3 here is CASSQLRGEQYF. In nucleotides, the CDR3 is TGCGCCAGCAGTCAGTTGAGGGGGGAGCAGTACTTC.

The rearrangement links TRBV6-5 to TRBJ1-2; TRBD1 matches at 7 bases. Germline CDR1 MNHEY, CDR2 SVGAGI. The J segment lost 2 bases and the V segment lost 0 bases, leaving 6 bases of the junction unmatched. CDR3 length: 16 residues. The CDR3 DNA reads TGTGCCAGCAGTTACTCCAGACAGGGCTTAAACTATGGCTACACCTTC. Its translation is CASSYSRQGLNYGYTF.

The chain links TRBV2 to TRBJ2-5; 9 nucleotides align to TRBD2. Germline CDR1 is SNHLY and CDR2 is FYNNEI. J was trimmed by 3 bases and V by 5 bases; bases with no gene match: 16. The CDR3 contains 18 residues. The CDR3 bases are TGTGCCAGCAGTCGGAGGGGGGTAGCGGGAGCTGGGGAAGAGACCCAGTACTTC. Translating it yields CASSRRGVAGAGEETQYF.

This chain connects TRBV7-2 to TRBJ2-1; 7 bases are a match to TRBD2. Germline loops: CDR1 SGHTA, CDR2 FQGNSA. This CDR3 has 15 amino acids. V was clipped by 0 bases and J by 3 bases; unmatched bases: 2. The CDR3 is CASSLAGGFYNEQFF. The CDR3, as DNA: TGTGCCAGCAGCTTAGCGGGAGGGTTCTACAATGAGCAGTTCTTC.

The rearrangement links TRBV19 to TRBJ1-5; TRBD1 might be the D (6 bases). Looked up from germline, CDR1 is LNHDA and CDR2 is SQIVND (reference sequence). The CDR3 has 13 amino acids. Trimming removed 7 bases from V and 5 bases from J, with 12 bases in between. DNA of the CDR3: TGTGCCAGTAACCAGGGGAGTGATCAGCCCCAGCATTTT. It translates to CASNQGSDQPQHF.

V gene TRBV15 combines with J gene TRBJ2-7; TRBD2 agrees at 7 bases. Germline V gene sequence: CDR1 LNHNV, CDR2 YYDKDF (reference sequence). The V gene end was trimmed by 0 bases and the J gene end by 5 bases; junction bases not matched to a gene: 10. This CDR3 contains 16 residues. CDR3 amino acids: CATSRDMGGDGNEQYF. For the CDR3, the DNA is TGTGCCACCAGCAGAGACATGGGGGGGGACGGGAACGAGCAGTACTTC.

The CDR3 loop is CASSFGAGGLTSGPYEQYF. The CDR3 DNA is TGTGCCAGCAGTTTCGGCGCAGGGGGATTAACTAGCGGGCCCTACGAGCAGTACTTC. V is TRBV28 and J is TRBJ2-7; the match to TRBD2 covers 9 bases. V shed 3 bases, J shed 2 bases, and the junction held 17 bases outside the gene matches. This CDR3 spans 19 amino acids. CDR1 MDHEN and CDR2 SYDVKM come from the germline V gene. The full variable domain, completed using reference TRBV28 and TRBJ2-7, is DVKVTQSSRYLVKRTGEKVFLECVQDMDHENMFWYRQDPGLGLRLIYFSYDVKMKEKGDIPEGYSVSREKKERFSLILESASTNQTSMYLCASSFGAGGLTSGPYEQYFGPGTRLTVT.

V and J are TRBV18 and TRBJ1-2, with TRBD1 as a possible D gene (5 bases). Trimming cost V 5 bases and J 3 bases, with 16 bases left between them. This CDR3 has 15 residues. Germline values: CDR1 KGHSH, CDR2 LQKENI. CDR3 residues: CASSRTQGVDYGYTF. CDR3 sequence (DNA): TGTGCCAGCTCAAGAACCCAGGGTGTTGACTATGGCTACACCTTC. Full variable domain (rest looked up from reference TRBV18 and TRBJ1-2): NAGVMQNPRHLVRRRGQEARLRCSPMKGHSHVYWYRQLPEEGLKFMVYLQKENIIDESGMPKERFSAEFPKEGPSILRIQQVVRGDSAAYFCASSRTQGVDYGYTFGSGTRLTVV.

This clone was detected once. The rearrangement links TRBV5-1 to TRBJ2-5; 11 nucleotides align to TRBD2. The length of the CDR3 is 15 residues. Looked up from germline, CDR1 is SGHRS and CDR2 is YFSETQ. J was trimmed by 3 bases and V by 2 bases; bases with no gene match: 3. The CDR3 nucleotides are TGCGCCAGCAGCTTCCTACTAGCGGGAGAAGAGACCCAGTACTTC. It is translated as CASSFLLAGEETQYF.

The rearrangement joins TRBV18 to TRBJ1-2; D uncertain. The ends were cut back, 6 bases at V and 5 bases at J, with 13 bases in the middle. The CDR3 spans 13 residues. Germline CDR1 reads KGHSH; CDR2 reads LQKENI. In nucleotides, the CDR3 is TGTGCCAGCTCGCCGGAGGCGGGGTATGGCTACACCTTC. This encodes CASSPEAGYGYTF.

CDR3 DNA: TGTGCCAGCAGCCCCCGGGGCGGGGGCACCGGGGAGCTGTTTTTT. This codes for CASSPRGGGTGELFF. This chain connects TRBV7-3 to TRBJ2-2, with 7 bases that match TRBD2. The junction had 7 bases not matched to a gene; V was cut back by 5 bases and J by 4 bases. The CDR3 contains 15 residues. Germline V lookup: CDR1 SGHTA, CDR2 FQGTGA.

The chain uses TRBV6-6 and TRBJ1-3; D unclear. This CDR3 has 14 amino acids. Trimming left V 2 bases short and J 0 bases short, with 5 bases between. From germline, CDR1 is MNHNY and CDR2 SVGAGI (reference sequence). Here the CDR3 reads CASSYAVSGNTIYF. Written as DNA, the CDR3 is TGTGCCAGCAGTTACGCAGTCTCTGGAAACACCATATATTTT.

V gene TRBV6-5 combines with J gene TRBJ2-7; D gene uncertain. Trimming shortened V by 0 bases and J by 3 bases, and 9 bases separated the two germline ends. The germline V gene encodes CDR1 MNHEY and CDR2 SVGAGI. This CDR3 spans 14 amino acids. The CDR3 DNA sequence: TGTGCCAGCAGTTACTCCCACAGCCTCTACGAGCAGTACTTC. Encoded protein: CASSYSHSLYEQYF.

The CDR3 DNA sequence: TGTGCCAGCAGTTTAGGAACCCGAGGGAATGAGCAGTTCTTC. Protein sequence: CASSLGTRGNEQFF. The chain links TRBV27 to TRBJ2-1; a possible D gene is TRBD2 (5 bases). CDR3 length equals 14 residues. From germline, CDR1 is MNHEY and CDR2 SMNVEV (reference sequence). V was shortened by 2 bases and J by 7 bases, with 12 bases between the two germline ends.

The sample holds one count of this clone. The CDR3: CAKTSGTSSTLTYEQYF. For the CDR3, the DNA is TGTGCCAAAACTAGCGGTACCTCCTCTACATTGACCTACGAGCAGTACTTC. V and J are TRBV10-3 and TRBJ2-7, with 8 positions matching TRBD2. The junction had 19 bases not matched to a gene; V was cut back by 10 bases and J by 2 bases. The CDR3 runs 17 residues. In germline, CDR1 is ENHRY, CDR2 SYGVKD.